This T cell receptor beta chain is drawn from a study of T cell therapy after organ transplantation. Study in general: Up to 6 doses were given at 2-week intervals. Study-wide results and caveats: Endogenous clonotypes not in therapy products appeared after therapy alongside transferred ones. Confounding by concurrent antirejection or antiviral medications was not assessed. Nonresponder repertoires showed strong pretherapy expansions, barely changing post-therapy.

Of note for this clone: Its target is unknown.

Measured with immunoSEQ multiplex PCR; TCRdb has only the in-frame clones, and not every one. The sample shows over 45,000 clones, approximately 94% of them seen only once. Material: CD8+ T cells from blood, obtained before autologous CMV-specific T cell therapy. The TCR sequence derives from a human patient who had received a solid organ transplant and had CMV disease.

CDR3 amino acids: CASSLEVDNEQFF. The CDR3 nucleotides read TGTGCCAGCAGCTTAGAGGTGGACAATGAGCAGTTCTTC. V and J are TRBV7-9 and TRBJ2-1; the D is unclear. This CDR3 spans 13 amino acids. The V end lost 1 base, the J end lost 5 bases, and 6 bases lay between the germline ends. Germline loops: CDR1 SEHNR, CDR2 FQNEAQ (reference sequence).